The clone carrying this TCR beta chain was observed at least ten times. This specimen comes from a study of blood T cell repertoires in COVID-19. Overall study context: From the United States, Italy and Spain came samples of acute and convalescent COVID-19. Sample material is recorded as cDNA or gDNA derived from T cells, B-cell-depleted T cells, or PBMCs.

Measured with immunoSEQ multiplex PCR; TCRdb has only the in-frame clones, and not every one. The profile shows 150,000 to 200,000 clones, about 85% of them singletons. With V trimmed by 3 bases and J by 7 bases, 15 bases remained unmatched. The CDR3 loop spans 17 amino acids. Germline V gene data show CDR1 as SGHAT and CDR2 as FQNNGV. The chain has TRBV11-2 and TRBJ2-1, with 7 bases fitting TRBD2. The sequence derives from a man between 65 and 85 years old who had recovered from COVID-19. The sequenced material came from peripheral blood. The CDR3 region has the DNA TGTGCCAGCAGCTTCTCGACTAGCTGGGTTGTGCAAAATGAGCAGTTCTTC. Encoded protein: CASSFSTSWVVQNEQFF.